One and the same sample provided the 12 T cell receptor beta chains below, sequenced in a study of shared clonotypes between healthy human individuals. Clones were read by immunoSEQ multiplex PCR, and TCRdb kept only the in-frame ones, dropping some. The sample lists about 2.3 million clones, 85% to 95% seen once, with about 0.37% in the top ten. The sequenced sample consisted of naive CD4+ T cells from PBMCs. Subset described: CD45RA+ positively selected. The source is a man aged 18-30 years in good health. Some clones in this sample may be carry-over from other donors' samples.

The chain joins TRBV11-1 to TRBJ2-7, with a tentative D call TRBD1 (5 bases). V was clipped by 3 bases and J by 7 bases, with 22 bases between them. CDR1 and CDR2 (germline): SGHAT, FQDESV (reference sequence). This CDR3 is built from 16 residues. The CDR3 loop reads CASSFGWGGAGKEQYF. DNA for the CDR3: TGTGCCAGCAGCTTTGGTTGGGGCGGAGCAGGGAAGGAGCAGTACTTC.

V usage is TRBV13 and J usage is TRBJ2-1, with TRBD2 identical over 12 bases. Germline loops: CDR1 PRHDT, CDR2 FYEKMQ (reference sequence). V dropped 3 bases and J dropped 0; count of bases not matched to a gene: 6. The CDR3 is made up of 18 amino acids. The chain's CDR3 is CASSFTSGRQLSYNEQFF. The DNA for the CDR3 is TGTGCCAGCAGCTTTACTAGCGGGAGGCAACTCTCCTACAATGAGCAGTTCTTC. Full variable domain (missing parts from reference TRBV13 and TRBJ2-1): AAGVIQSPRHLIKEKRETATLKCYPIPRHDTVYWYQQGPGQDPQFLISFYEKMQSDKGSIPDRFSAQQFSDYHSELNMSSLELGDSALYFCASSFTSGRQLSYNEQFFGPGTRLTVL.

The chain joins TRBV5-1 to TRBJ1-1; D uncertain. CDR3 size: 13 residues. Trimming shortened V by 0 bases and J by 11 bases, and 14 bases separated the two germline ends. Germline values: CDR1 SGHRS, CDR2 YFSETQ. CDR3 DNA: TGCGCCAGCAGCTTGGAATCCGGGTGGATGGCTTTCTTT. This encodes CASSLESGWMAFF.

This clone has only one observation. This rearrangement joins TRBV6-5 to TRBJ2-3; 7 bases map to TRBD2. The CDR3 runs to 14 residues. V gave up 2 bases and J gave up 4 bases; unmatched junction bases: 3. Germline values: CDR1 MNHEY, CDR2 SVGAGI. CDR3 residues: CASSYSGNADTQYF. The CDR3, as DNA: TGTGCCAGCAGTTACAGCGGGAACGCAGATACGCAGTATTTT.

The CDR3 DNA reads TGCGCCAGCAGCTTGGAGCTACCTACCAATGAGCAGTTCTTC. Its protein product is CASSLELPTNEQFF. This chain connects TRBV5-1 to TRBJ2-1; D not resolved. Germline-derived CDR1 and CDR2 are SGHRS and YFSETQ. With 0 bases removed from V and 6 bases from J, the gap between germline ends came to 10 bases. CDR3 size: 14 residues.

This clone was observed a handful of times. The chain carries TRBV6-5 and TRBJ1-5; D remains unclear. Germline-derived CDR1 and CDR2 are MNHEY and SVGAGI. The CDR3 length is 12 residues. V lost 8 bases to trimming and J lost 5 bases, with 10 bases between them. The CDR3 DNA is TGTGCCAGCTCGGCTATGGATCAGCCCCAGCATTTT. Protein product: CASSAMDQPQHF.

The chain carries TRBV9 and TRBJ2-2; 10 bases are shared with TRBD2. The junction had 8 bases not matched to a gene; V was cut back by 7 bases and J by 2 bases. Per germline, CDR1 SGDLS and CDR2 YYNGEE. The length of the CDR3 is 16 residues. The CDR3 nucleotides read TGTGCCAGCGGAACTCTAGCGGGAGAAAACACCGGGGAGCTGTTTTTT. Translated, it gives CASGTLAGENTGELFF.

The CDR3 is CASDGGGAFGEQFF. In DNA form, the CDR3 reads TGTGCCAGTGACGGGGGGGGAGCCTTCGGTGAGCAGTTCTTC. The chain recombines TRBV11-2 with TRBJ2-1; 8 positions match TRBD2. The CDR3 spans 14 residues. V gave up 9 bases and J gave up 9 bases; unmatched junction bases: 13. The germline gives CDR1 SGHAT, CDR2 FQNNGV.

This sequence joins TRBV2 and TRBJ2-5; possibly TRBD2 for D (5 bases). The V end lost 2 bases, the J end lost 5 bases, and 18 bases lay between the germline ends. The CDR3 sequence is 16 residues long. CDR1 and CDR2 from the germline V gene are SNHLY and FYNNEI. The CDR3 nucleotides read TGTGCCAGCAGTGAACTGGGGTTAGCGTGGGTGGAGACCCAGTACTTC. Protein product: CASSELGLAWVETQYF.

This sequence joins TRBV6-1 and TRBJ2-5; D perhaps matches TRBD2 (5 bases). The CDR3 spans 16 residues. CDR1 MNHNS and CDR2 SASEGT come from the germline V gene. Trimming pared 2 bases from V and 5 bases from J, leaving 18 bases between. Here the CDR3 reads CASSEQRGGRGETQYF. For the CDR3, the DNA is TGTGCCAGCAGTGAACAACGCGGTGGACGAGGGGAGACCCAGTACTTC.

This chain connects TRBV9 to TRBJ2-5; TRBD1 or TRBD2 may be the D gene (5 bases each). V was cut by 6 bases and J by 1 base, with 16 bases left in between. The CDR3 runs to 15 residues. From germline, CDR1 is SGDLS and CDR2 YYNGEE. The chain's CDR3 is CASTQWGNRQETQYF. Written as DNA, the CDR3 is TGTGCCAGCACCCAGTGGGGGAACCGCCAAGAGACCCAGTACTTC. Based on the CDR3 plus reference TRBV9 and TRBJ2-5, the full variable domain is DSGVTQTPKHLITATGQRVTLRCSPRSGDLSVYWYQQSLDQGLQFLIQYYNGEERAKGNILERFSAQQFPDLHSELNLSSLELGDSALYFCASTQWGNRQETQYFGPGTRLLVL.

As regards this clone: Other DNA sequences in the sample encode the same CDR3. This sequence joins TRBV18 and TRBJ1-1; D is undetermined. Germline values: CDR1 KGHSH, CDR2 LQKENI. CDR3 length: 15 amino acids. Trimming shortened V by 0 bases and J by 2 bases, and 10 bases separated the two germline ends. CDR3 amino acids: CASSPPSVGNTEAFF. CDR3 nucleotides: TGTGCCAGCTCACCACCGTCGGTGGGTAACACTGAAGCTTTCTTT.